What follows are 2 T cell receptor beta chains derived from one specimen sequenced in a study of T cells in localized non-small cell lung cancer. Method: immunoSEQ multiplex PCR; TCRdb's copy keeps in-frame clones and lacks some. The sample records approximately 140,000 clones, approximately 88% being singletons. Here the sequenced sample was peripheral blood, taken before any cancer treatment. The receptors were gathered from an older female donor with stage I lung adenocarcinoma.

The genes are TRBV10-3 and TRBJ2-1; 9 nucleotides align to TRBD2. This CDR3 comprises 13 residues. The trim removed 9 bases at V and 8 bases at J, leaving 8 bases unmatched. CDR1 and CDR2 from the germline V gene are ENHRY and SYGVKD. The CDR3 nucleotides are TGTGCCATTTGTAGCGGGGGTACAGATGAGCAGTTCTTC. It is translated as CAICSGGTDEQFF.

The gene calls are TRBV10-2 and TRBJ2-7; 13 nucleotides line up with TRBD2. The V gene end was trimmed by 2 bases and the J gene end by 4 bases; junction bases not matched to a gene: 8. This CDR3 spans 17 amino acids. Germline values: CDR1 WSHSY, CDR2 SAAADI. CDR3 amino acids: CASSEPGTSGIPYEQYF. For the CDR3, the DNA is TGCGCCAGCAGTGAGCCTGGGACTAGCGGGATACCTTACGAGCAGTACTTC.